Described below is a single T cell receptor beta chain sequence and its context. Clones were read by immunoSEQ multiplex PCR, and TCRdb kept only the in-frame ones, dropping some. The table includes around 200,000 clones, around 84% detected once. This sample is part of a study of blood T cell repertoires in COVID-19. Germline loops: CDR1 LNHDA, CDR2 SQIVND (reference sequence). V was shortened by 4 bases and J by 0 bases, with 10 bases between the two germline ends. This CDR3 region has 15 residues. The rearrangement uses TRBV19 and TRBJ1-3; D not certain. This receptor was taken from a woman of 80 years or more with active or convalescent COVID-19. Sequencing was performed on peripheral blood. The CDR3 DNA follows: TGTGCCAGTAGTAGACAAACTTTCTCTGGAAACACCATATATTTT. Its translation is CASSRQTFSGNTIYF.